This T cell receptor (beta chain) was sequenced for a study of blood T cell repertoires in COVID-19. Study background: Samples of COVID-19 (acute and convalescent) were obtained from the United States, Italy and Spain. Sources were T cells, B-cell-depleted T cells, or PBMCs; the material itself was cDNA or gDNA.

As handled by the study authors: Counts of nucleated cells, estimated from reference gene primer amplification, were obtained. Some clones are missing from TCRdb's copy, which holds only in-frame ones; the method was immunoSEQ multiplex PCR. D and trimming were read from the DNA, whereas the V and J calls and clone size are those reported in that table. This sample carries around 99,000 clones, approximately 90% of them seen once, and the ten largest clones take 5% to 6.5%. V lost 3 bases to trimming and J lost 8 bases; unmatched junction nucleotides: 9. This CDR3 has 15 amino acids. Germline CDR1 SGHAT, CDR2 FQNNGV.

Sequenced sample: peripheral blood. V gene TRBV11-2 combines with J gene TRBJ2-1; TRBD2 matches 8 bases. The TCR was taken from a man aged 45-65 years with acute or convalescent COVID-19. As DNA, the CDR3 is TGTGCCAGCAGCTTGAGGATAGCGGGATACGATGAGCAGTTCTTC. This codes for CASSLRIAGYDEQFF.